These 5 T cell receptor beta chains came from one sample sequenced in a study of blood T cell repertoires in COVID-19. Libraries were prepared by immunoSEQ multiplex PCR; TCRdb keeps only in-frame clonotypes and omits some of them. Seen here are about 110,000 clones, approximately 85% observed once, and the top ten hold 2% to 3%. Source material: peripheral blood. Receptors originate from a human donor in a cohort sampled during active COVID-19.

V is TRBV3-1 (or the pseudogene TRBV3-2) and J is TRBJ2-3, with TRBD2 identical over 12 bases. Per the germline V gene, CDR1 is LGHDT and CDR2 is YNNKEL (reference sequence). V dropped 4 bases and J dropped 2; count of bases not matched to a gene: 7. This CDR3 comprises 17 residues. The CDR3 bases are TGTGCCAGCAGCCCAAAACTAGCGGGAGGACACACAGATACGCAGTATTTT. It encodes CASSPKLAGGHTDTQYF.

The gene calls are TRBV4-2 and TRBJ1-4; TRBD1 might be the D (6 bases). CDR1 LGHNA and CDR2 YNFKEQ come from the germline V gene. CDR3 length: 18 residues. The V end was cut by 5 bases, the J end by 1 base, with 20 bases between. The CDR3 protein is CASSGQQGVLVTNEKLFF. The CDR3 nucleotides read TGTGCCAGCAGCGGACAACAGGGAGTACTGGTAACTAATGAAAAACTGTTTTTT.

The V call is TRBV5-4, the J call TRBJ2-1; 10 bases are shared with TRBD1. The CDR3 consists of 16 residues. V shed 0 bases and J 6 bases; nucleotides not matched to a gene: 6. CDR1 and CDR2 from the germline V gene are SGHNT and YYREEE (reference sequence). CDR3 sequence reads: CASSLGVGTGVNEQFF. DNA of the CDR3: TGTGCCAGCAGCTTGGGGGTCGGGACAGGGGTCAATGAGCAGTTCTTC. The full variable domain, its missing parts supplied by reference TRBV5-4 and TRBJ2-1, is ETGVTQSPTHLIKTRGQQVTLRCSSQSGHNTVSWYQQALGQGPQFIFQYYREEENGRGNFPPRFSGLQFPNYSSELNVNALELDDSALYLCASSLGVGTGVNEQFFGPGTRLTVL.

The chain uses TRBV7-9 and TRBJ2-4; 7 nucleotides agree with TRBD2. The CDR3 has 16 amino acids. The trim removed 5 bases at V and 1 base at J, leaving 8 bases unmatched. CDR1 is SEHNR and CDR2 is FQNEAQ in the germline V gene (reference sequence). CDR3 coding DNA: TGTGCCAGCAGCCCCCGGGGGGATGCGGCCAAAAACATTCAGTACTTC. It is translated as CASSPRGDAAKNIQYF.

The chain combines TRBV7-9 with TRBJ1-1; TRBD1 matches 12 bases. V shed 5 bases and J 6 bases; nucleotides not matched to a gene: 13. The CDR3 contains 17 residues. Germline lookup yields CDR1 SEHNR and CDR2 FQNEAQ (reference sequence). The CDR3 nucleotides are TGTGCCAGCAGCCTCTCCGGGACAGGGGGCCGCAGCGCTGAAGCTTTCTTT. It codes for CASSLSGTGGRSAEAFF.